This T cell receptor beta chain comes out of a study of T cell repertoires in cytomegalovirus infection. V was pared by 5 bases and J by 2 bases, with 10 bases between. The CDR3 has 13 amino acids. Germline lookup yields CDR1 MNHEY and CDR2 SVGAGI. Each CDR3 protein is one row after TCRdb ran MiXCR on the reads. The sample consists of a few hundred thousand distinct CDR3 sequences, about 39% of them appearing once. This clonotype was found a few times. Its target is not known. The starting material was cultured PBMCs, obtained from culture after CMV antigen stimulation. The chain recombines TRBV6-5 with TRBJ2-7; a weak D match, TRBD1 (6 bases). The sequence derives from a human donor in good health (CMV status not recorded). Some clones in this sample may be carry-over from other donors' samples. This chain's CDR3 is CASSRAGAYEQYF. CDR3 in DNA: TGTGCCAGCAGTAGGGCAGGGGCCTACGAGCAGTACTTC.